A selection of T cell receptor beta chains follows, all from one sample in a study of T cell responses to AZD1222 COVID-19 vaccine. Measured with immunoSEQ multiplex PCR; TCRdb has only the in-frame clones, and not every one. The sample consists of around 130,000 clones, 90% to 95% of them appearing once. The sample was peripheral blood, taken on day 0 of AZD1222 vaccination. The receptors originated from an adult in good health. Each CDR3 is given with its conserved first and last residue. A D gene is named only where the DNA matches it firmly. Size is omitted from some rows. Given values are once, few, many or a class for expanded clones.

d_gene: NA; j_gene: TRBJ1-1; abundance: NA; v_gene: TRBV5-1; CDR3nt: TGCGCCAGCAGCTTCACGGCTAGCACTGAAGCTTTCTTT; CDR3aa: CASSFTASTEAFF
d_gene: NA; j_gene: TRBJ1-2; abundance: NA; v_gene: TRBV29-1; CDR3nt: TGCAGCGTTGCCCAACCCACAGGGAACTATGGCTACACCTTC; CDR3aa: CSVAQPTGNYGYTF
d_gene: NA; j_gene: TRBJ2-3; abundance: NA; v_gene: TRBV3-1/TRBV3-2; CDR3nt: TGTGCCAGCAGCCAAGGAGGGAATACGCAGTATTTT; CDR3aa: CASSQGGNTQYF
d_gene: NA; j_gene: TRBJ2-1; abundance: few; v_gene: TRBV15; CDR3nt: TGTGCCACCACCCGCGCTTTGGGAAGCTCCTACAATGAGCAGTTCTTC; CDR3aa: CATTRALGSSYNEQFF
d_gene: NA; j_gene: TRBJ1-2; abundance: NA; v_gene: TRBV29-1; CDR3nt: TGCAGCGTTGAAGATCATAGCGGAAACTATGGCTACACCTTC; CDR3aa: CSVEDHSGNYGYTF
d_gene: NA; j_gene: TRBJ2-7; abundance: NA; v_gene: TRBV6-5; CDR3nt: TGTGCCAGCACGACTAGGCTGGGGGAGCAGTACTTC; CDR3aa: CASTTRLGEQYF
d_gene: TRBD2; j_gene: TRBJ2-1; abundance: NA; v_gene: TRBV15; CDR3nt: TGTGCCACCAGCCTAGCGGGAGATTATGGTGAGCAGTTCTTC; CDR3aa: CATSLAGDYGEQFF
d_gene: NA; j_gene: TRBJ2-7; abundance: NA; v_gene: TRBV5-5; CDR3nt: TGTGCCAGCAGCTTGGAACTAGCTCGGGTTTACGAGCAGTACTTC; CDR3aa: CASSLELARVYEQYF
d_gene: NA; j_gene: TRBJ1-5; abundance: NA; v_gene: TRBV19; CDR3nt: TGTGCCAGTTGTCGTGGGGCTCAGCCCCAGCATTTT; CDR3aa: CASCRGAQPQHF
d_gene: NA; j_gene: TRBJ1-5; abundance: NA; v_gene: TRBV24-1; CDR3nt: TGTGCCACCAGTGATCCAGGGATTAGCAATCAGCCCCAGCATTTT; CDR3aa: CATSDPGISNQPQHF
d_gene: TRBD2; j_gene: TRBJ2-7; abundance: NA; v_gene: TRBV18; CDR3nt: TGTGCCAGCTCAAGACGCGGGGGGTTCTACGAGCAGTACTTC; CDR3aa: CASSRRGGFYEQYF
d_gene: NA; j_gene: TRBJ2-5; abundance: NA; v_gene: TRBV6-2/TRBV6-3; CDR3nt: TGTGCCAGCAGTTTATCGGGTTTCGGAGAGACCCAGTACTTC; CDR3aa: CASSLSGFGETQYF
d_gene: NA; j_gene: TRBJ2-6; abundance: NA; v_gene: TRBV28; CDR3nt: TGTGCCAGCAGTTTATGGGCCTCTGGGGCCAACGTCCTGACTTTC; CDR3aa: CASSLWASGANVLTF
d_gene: NA; j_gene: TRBJ2-7; abundance: NA; v_gene: TRBV11-2; CDR3nt: TGTGCCAGCAGCCCGGGTAGCGGTTACTACGAGCAGTACTTC; CDR3aa: CASSPGSGYYEQYF
d_gene: TRBD1; j_gene: TRBJ1-1; abundance: NA; v_gene: TRBV28; CDR3nt: TGTGCCAGCAGCGGGTCGGGACAGGGGAACACTGAAGCTTTCTTT; CDR3aa: CASSGSGQGNTEAFF
d_gene: TRBD2; j_gene: TRBJ2-3; abundance: NA; v_gene: TRBV28; CDR3nt: TGTGCCAGCAGCGACCGACTAGCGGGAAGGGGTTTT; CDR3aa: CASSDRLAGRGF
d_gene: NA; j_gene: TRBJ1-1; abundance: once; v_gene: TRBV28; CDR3nt: TGTGCCAGCAGTATCGCGGGGAACACTGAAGCTTTCTTT; CDR3aa: CASSIAGNTEAFF
d_gene: TRBD2; j_gene: TRBJ2-1; abundance: NA; v_gene: TRBV27; CDR3nt: TGTGCCAGCAGTCGAACGCCGCCGGGACTAGCGTATATCGGCGATGAGCAGTTCTTC; CDR3aa: CASSRTPPGLAYIGDEQFF
d_gene: NA; j_gene: TRBJ2-7; abundance: NA; v_gene: TRBV6-1; CDR3nt: TGTGCCAGCAGTGAACCGGCAGCCTACGAGCAGTACTTC; CDR3aa: CASSEPAAYEQYF
d_gene: NA; j_gene: TRBJ2-1; abundance: NA; v_gene: TRBV6-5; CDR3nt: TGTGCCAGCAAATCTCAGGGACATGAGCAGTTCTTC; CDR3aa: CASKSQGHEQFF
d_gene: NA; j_gene: TRBJ2-1; abundance: NA; v_gene: TRBV9; CDR3nt: TGTGCCAGCAGCGTACAGGGCGGGTTTATGGATGAGCAGTTCTTC; CDR3aa: CASSVQGGFMDEQFF
d_gene: NA; j_gene: TRBJ1-3; abundance: NA; v_gene: TRBV28; CDR3nt: TGTGCCAGCAGTTCCCCCGCGGCAGGGGTCGGCAACACCATATATTTT; CDR3aa: CASSSPAAGVGNTIYF